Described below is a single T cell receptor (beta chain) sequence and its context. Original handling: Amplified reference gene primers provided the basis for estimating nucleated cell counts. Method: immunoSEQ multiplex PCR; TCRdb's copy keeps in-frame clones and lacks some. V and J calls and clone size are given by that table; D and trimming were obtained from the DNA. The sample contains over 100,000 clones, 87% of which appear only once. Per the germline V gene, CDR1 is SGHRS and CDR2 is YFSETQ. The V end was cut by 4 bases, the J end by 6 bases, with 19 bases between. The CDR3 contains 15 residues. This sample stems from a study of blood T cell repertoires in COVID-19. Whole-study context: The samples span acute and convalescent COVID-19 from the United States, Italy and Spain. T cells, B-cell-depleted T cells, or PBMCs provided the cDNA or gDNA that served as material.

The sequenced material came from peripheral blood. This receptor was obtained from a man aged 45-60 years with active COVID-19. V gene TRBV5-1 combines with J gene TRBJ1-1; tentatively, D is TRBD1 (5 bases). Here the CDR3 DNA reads TGCGCCAGCAGCCCTTACCCGGGGAGGGGTGCTGAAGCTTTCTTT. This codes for CASSPYPGRGAEAFF.